These 32 T cell receptor beta chains were sequenced from one sample in a study of radiotherapy plus CTLA-4 blockade in lung cancer. Produced via immunoSEQ multiplex PCR; TCRdb's table is partial and in-frame only. The sample records about 76,000 clones, 78% being singletons. The specimen was peripheral blood, collected from a patient treated with radiotherapy plus ipilimumab. The receptor set was obtained from a human donor with non-small cell lung cancer whose response to radiotherapy plus ipilimumab could not be evaluated. Some clones in this sample may be carry-over from other donors' samples.

The genes are TRBV5-6 and TRBJ1-5, with D maybe TRBD1 (6 bases). The V end was cut by 3 bases, the J end by 2 bases, with 12 bases between. Looked up from germline, CDR1 is SGHDT and CDR2 is YYEEEE. There are 15 residues in the CDR3. DNA of the CDR3: TGTGCCAGCAGCTCCACAGGGAATGGCAATCAGCCCCAGCATTTT. It translates to CASSSTGNGNQPQHF. The entire variable domain, with the rest obtained from reference TRBV5-6 and TRBJ1-5, is as follows: DAGVTQSPTHLIKTRGQQVTLRCSPKSGHDTVSWYQQALGQGPQFIFQYYEEEERQRGNFPDRFSGHQFPNYSSELNVNALLLGDSALYLCASSSTGNGNQPQHFGDGTRLSIL.

The chain couples TRBV10-3 to TRBJ1-1, with 7 nucleotides matching TRBD1. There are 15 residues in the CDR3. V shed 7 bases and J 1 base; nucleotides not matched to a gene: 9. Germline lookup yields CDR1 ENHRY and CDR2 SYGVKD. CDR3 region: CAITGTEAPNTEAFF. The CDR3 DNA reads as TGTGCCATCACCGGGACAGAGGCTCCGAACACTGAAGCTTTCTTT.

V is TRBV4-2 and J is TRBJ2-3, with 9 bases lining up with TRBD1. This CDR3 has 16 amino acids. Germline CDR1 reads LGHNA; CDR2 reads YNFKEQ. V shed 1 base and J 6 bases; nucleotides not matched to a gene: 8. Here the CDR3 reads CASSQGSGTGTDTQYF. The DNA for the CDR3 is TGTGCCAGCAGCCAAGGCTCCGGGACAGGGACGGATACGCAGTATTTT.

The CDR3 coding sequence is TGTGCCAGCAGTCGGACAGGGGCGGGCTACGAGCAGTACTTC. Protein: CASSRTGAGYEQYF. The chain has TRBV6-5 and TRBJ2-7, with 9 bases fitting TRBD1. The germline CDR1 and CDR2 sequences are MNHEY and SVGAGI. The length of the CDR3 is 14 residues. J was trimmed by 3 bases and V by 5 bases; bases with no gene match: 5.

There are a few counts of this clone. Additional DNA sequences in this sample encode the identical CDR3. The rearrangement links TRBV2 to TRBJ2-1, with no clear D. Germline V CDR1 and CDR2: SNHLY, FYNNEI. Trimming removed 4 bases from V and 7 bases from J, with 5 bases in between. CDR3 size: 11 residues. CDR3 in amino acids: CASSGLNEQFF. DNA for the CDR3: TGTGCCAGCAGTGGGCTGAATGAGCAGTTCTTC.

This clone turned up a few times. The chain is built from TRBV4-1 and TRBJ2-7; tentative D call: TRBD2 (6 bases). The V end lost 1 base, the J end lost 0 bases, and 10 bases lay between the germline ends. CDR1 and CDR2 from the germline V gene are MGHRA and YSYEKL. This CDR3 has 15 residues. CDR3 nucleotides: TGCGCCAGCAGCCAAGTGGGACTCATCTCCTACGAGCAGTACTTC. Translated, it gives CASSQVGLISYEQYF.

This clone was detected a few times. This chain joins TRBV5-1 and TRBJ2-5; possibly TRBD1 for D (6 bases). The CDR3 loop spans 14 amino acids. Trimming shortened V by 4 bases and J by 11 bases, and 21 bases separated the two germline ends. In germline, CDR1 is SGHRS, CDR2 YFSETQ. This CDR3 reads CASSARTDPTRQYF. The DNA of the CDR3 is TGCGCCAGCAGCGCCCGGACAGATCCTACGAGGCAGTACTTC. The full variable domain, rest sourced from reference TRBV5-1 and TRBJ2-5, is KAGVTQTPRYLIKTRGQQVTLSCSPISGHRSVSWYQQTPGQGLQFLFEYFSETQRNKGNFPGRFSGRQFSNSRSEMNVSTLELGDSALYLCASSARTDPTRQYFGPGTRLLVL.

The rearrangement links TRBV18 to TRBJ2-2; 8 nucleotides match TRBD1. Per the germline V gene, CDR1 is KGHSH and CDR2 is LQKENI. V lost 4 bases and J lost 4; bases outside the gene matches: 2. This CDR3 has 14 amino acids. The CDR3 loop reads CASSQQGGTGELFF. In nucleotides, the CDR3 is TGTGCCAGCTCACAACAGGGGGGCACCGGGGAGCTGTTTTTT.

This clone was counted once. The chain couples TRBV28 to TRBJ1-1, with D unresolved. V gave up 4 bases and J gave up 1 base, with 4 bases separating them. The CDR3 extends over 12 amino acids. Germline V CDR1 and CDR2: MDHEN, SYDVKM. The CDR3 spells CASSYRNTEAFF. CDR3 nucleotides: TGTGCCAGCAGTTACAGGAACACTGAAGCTTTCTTT.

The chain carries TRBV11-2 and TRBJ2-7, with 7 bases that match TRBD2. Germline assignment: CDR1 SGHAT and CDR2 FQNNGV. The ends lost 4 bases at V and 6 bases at J; junction bases unmatched: 9. This CDR3 comprises 14 residues. The CDR3 DNA sequence: TGTGCCAGCAGCTCCGGGGGGTCAGGGCTCGAGCAGTACTTC. This encodes CASSSGGSGLEQYF.

A few counts support this clone. The gene calls are TRBV15 and TRBJ2-1; TRBD2 matches at 10 bases. J gave up 7 bases and V 5 bases, and 17 bases lay outside the gene matches. Looked up from germline, CDR1 is LNHNV and CDR2 is YYDKDF (reference sequence). The CDR3 has 18 amino acids. The CDR3 nucleotides read TGTGCCACCAGCCCCTTAGACCCTGCCGTAGCGGGGGGTAATGAGCAGTTCTTC. Its protein is CATSPLDPAVAGGNEQFF.

The CDR3 is CASSSSGVPYEQYF. CDR3 in DNA: TGTGCCAGCAGTTCCAGCGGGGTTCCCTACGAGCAGTACTTC. The chain employs TRBV6-6 and TRBJ2-7; 7 bases line up with TRBD2. Germline CDR1 and CDR2: MNHNY and SVGAGI (reference sequence). V gave up 4 bases and J gave up 2 bases; unmatched junction bases: 5. This CDR3 region has 14 residues.

The chain couples TRBV4-3 to TRBJ2-2; D is possibly TRBD2 (5 bases). This CDR3 contains 14 residues. V dropped 3 bases and J dropped 4 bases, with 9 bases sitting between them. Germline V lookup: CDR1 LGHNA, CDR2 YSLEER. The CDR3 protein is CASSHSVGTGELFF. CDR3 sequence (DNA): TGCGCCAGCAGCCATAGCGTTGGCACCGGGGAGCTGTTTTTT.

This clone was observed a few times. The V and J genes are TRBV6-5 and TRBJ1-6, with 7 nucleotides matching TRBD1. CDR1 is MNHEY and CDR2 is SVGAGI in the germline V gene. J lost 6 bases, V lost 10 bases, and 6 bases had no gene match. The CDR3 runs to 13 residues. CDR3 amino acids: CATGDSSNSPLHF. The DNA of the CDR3 is TGTGCCACCGGGGACAGCTCTAATTCACCCCTCCACTTT.

This clone appeared a few times. The chain links TRBV7-6 to TRBJ1-3, with D hard to call. Germline V gene lookup returns CDR1 SGHVS and CDR2 FNYEAQ. V was cut by 4 bases and J by 4 bases, with 5 bases left in between. The CDR3 loop spans 12 amino acids. CDR3 nucleotide sequence: TGTGCCAGCAGCTCCGTGGGAAACACCATATATTTT. Protein product: CASSSVGNTIYF.

This clone was seen only a few times. This chain joins TRBV4-3 and TRBJ1-1, with 7 bases aligning to TRBD1. CDR3 length: 16 residues. Germline CDR1 reads LGHNA; CDR2 reads YSLEER. With 0 bases clipped from V and 1 base from J, the junction kept 5 bases outside the gene matches. CDR3 DNA sequence: TGCGCCAGCAGCCAAGATCGATGGACAGGGAACACTGAAGCTTTCTTT. Its translation is CASSQDRWTGNTEAFF.

The chain has TRBV27 and TRBJ2-7; TRBD1 aligns across 7 bases. Per germline, CDR1 MNHEY and CDR2 SMNVEV (reference sequence). V gave up 6 bases and J gave up 2 bases; unmatched junction bases: 7. The CDR3 has 14 amino acids. The chain's CDR3 is CASSPRDSAYEQYF. The CDR3 region has the DNA TGTGCCAGCAGCCCTCGGGACAGCGCCTACGAGCAGTACTTC.

The chain recombines TRBV19 with TRBJ1-1; a weak D match, TRBD1 (6 bases). This CDR3 comprises 14 residues. V dropped 1 base and J dropped 4 bases, with 10 bases sitting between them. CDR1 LNHDA and CDR2 SQIVND come from the germline V gene (reference sequence). Here the CDR3 DNA reads TGTGCCAGTAGTATAGGGCGAGGGGGCACTGAAGCTTTCTTT. Translation: CASSIGRGGTEAFF. The full variable domain, rest sourced from reference TRBV19 and TRBJ1-1, is DGGITQSPKYLFRKEGQNVTLSCEQNLNHDAMYWYRQDPGQGLRLIYYSQIVNDFQKGDIAEGYSVSREKKESFPLTVTSAQKNPTAFYLCASSIGRGGTEAFFGQGTRLTVV.

This clone was counted between two and nine times. Here the CDR3 DNA reads TGTGCCAGCAGCTTAGCGGAGTCCGAGACCCAGTACTTC. This gives the protein CASSLAESETQYF. J is TRBJ2-5 and V is TRBV7-9; D uncertain. CDR1 is SEHNR, CDR2 FQNEAQ, per germline (reference sequence). The V and J ends lost 0 bases and 5 bases respectively, with 7 bases between them. CDR3 size: 13 residues.

The chain recombines TRBV5-1 with TRBJ1-2; 8 bases map to TRBD1. Unmatched junction bases numbered 7, after V lost 0 bases and J lost 6 bases. The CDR3 spans 15 residues. Germline CDR1 SGHRS, CDR2 YFSETQ. CDR3 DNA sequence: TGCGCCAGCAGCTTGGCGATTGGACAGGGAGATGGCTACACCTTC. Protein: CASSLAIGQGDGYTF. Combining the CDR3 with reference TRBV5-1 and TRBJ1-2 gives the whole variable domain KAGVTQTPRYLIKTRGQQVTLSCSPISGHRSVSWYQQTPGQGLQFLFEYFSETQRNKGNFPGRFSGRQFSNSRSEMNVSTLELGDSALYLCASSLAIGQGDGYTFGSGTRLTVV.

V and J are TRBV27 and TRBJ2-7, with 8 bases that match TRBD1. CDR1 is MNHEY, CDR2 SMNVEV, per germline (reference sequence). The CDR3 has 14 residues. V shed 5 bases and J 2 bases; nucleotides not matched to a gene: 5. CDR3 residues: CASSADRAPYEQYF. CDR3 nucleotide sequence: TGTGCCAGCAGTGCGGACAGGGCCCCCTACGAGCAGTACTTC.

This clone was found many times. The genes are TRBV28 and TRBJ1-4, with 8 positions matching TRBD1. Per germline, CDR1 MDHEN and CDR2 SYDVKM. The V gene end was trimmed by 1 base and the J gene end by 3 bases; junction bases not matched to a gene: 4. The CDR3 is 16 residues long. The CDR3 bases are TGTGCCAGCAGTTTATACTTACAGGGGGCTAATGAAAAACTGTTTTTT. Translation: CASSLYLQGANEKLFF.

The chain employs TRBV5-8 and TRBJ2-7; 10 bases are shared with TRBD1. This CDR3 contains 15 residues. In germline, CDR1 is SGHTS, CDR2 YDEGEE. J gave up 4 bases and V 0 bases, and 4 bases lay outside the gene matches. The CDR3 is CASSLAPGQGYEQYF. The CDR3 bases are TGTGCCAGCAGCTTGGCCCCGGGACAGGGGTACGAGCAGTACTTC.

V is TRBV2 and J is TRBJ2-4, with 9 bases that match TRBD1. CDR1 SNHLY and CDR2 FYNNEI come from the germline V gene. The CDR3 loop spans 12 amino acids. V lost 8 bases and J lost 7; bases outside the gene matches: 3. The CDR3 protein is CASGQGWNIQYF. The CDR3 DNA sequence: TGTGCCAGCGGACAGGGGTGGAACATTCAGTACTTC.

The chain joins TRBV11-3 to TRBJ2-1; 9 bases fit TRBD1. The CDR3 contains 16 residues. CDR1 is SGHNT, CDR2 YENEEA, per germline. With 5 bases clipped from V and 10 bases from J, the junction kept 15 bases outside the gene matches. CDR3 in DNA: TGTGCCAGCAGCCCCGGCGGGACAGGGAGGGCAAGGGAGCAGTTCTTC. Translation gives CASSPGGTGRAREQFF.

The DNA of the CDR3 is TGTGCCAGCAGCTTACGGGGGATGAACACTGAAGCTTTCTTT. As protein: CASSLRGMNTEAFF. This chain joins TRBV7-2 and TRBJ1-1, with a tentative D call TRBD1 (5 bases). Germline V gives CDR1 SGHTA, CDR2 FQGNSA. The CDR3 spans 14 residues. V was trimmed by 2 bases and J by 0 bases, leaving 7 bases between them.

The V call is TRBV5-4, the J call TRBJ1-2; TRBD1 aligns across 11 bases. The CDR3 totals 16 residues. J gave up 0 bases and V 4 bases, and 5 bases lay outside the gene matches. Germline-derived CDR1 and CDR2 are SGHNT and YYREEE (reference sequence). The chain's CDR3 is CASSPDRGQPNYGYTF. In nucleotides, the CDR3 is TGTGCCAGCAGCCCGGACAGGGGGCAGCCTAACTATGGCTACACCTTC.

The chain combines TRBV5-1 with TRBJ2-2; D is perhaps TRBD1 (5 bases). The germline gives CDR1 SGHRS, CDR2 YFSETQ. CDR3 length: 13 amino acids. V shed 5 bases and J shed 8 bases, with 13 bases lying between them. The CDR3 DNA reads as TGCGCCAGCAGTTTTGACAGTCTTGGGGAGCTGTTTTTT. Translated: CASSFDSLGELFF. Full variable domain (outside the CDR3, taken from reference TRBV5-1 and TRBJ2-2): KAGVTQTPRYLIKTRGQQVTLSCSPISGHRSVSWYQQTPGQGLQFLFEYFSETQRNKGNFPGRFSGRQFSNSRSEMNVSTLELGDSALYLCASSFDSLGELFFGEGSRLTVL.

This sequence joins TRBV5-6 and TRBJ1-1, with 7 bases identical to TRBD1. CDR3 length equals 15 residues. Germline V CDR1 and CDR2: SGHDT, YYEEEE. V lost 3 bases and J lost 5; bases outside the gene matches: 10. The CDR3 DNA reads TGTGCCAGCAGCTGGGGGTCAGGGGGAAGGACTGAAGCTTTCTTT. It is translated as CASSWGSGGRTEAFF.

The chain recombines TRBV6-5 with TRBJ1-1, with TRBD1 as a possible D gene (6 bases). Germline values: CDR1 MNHEY, CDR2 SVGAGI. The CDR3 is 14 amino acids. Trimming removed 4 bases at V and 1 base at J, with 10 bases between. CDR3 amino acids: CASSSPGQNTEAFF. The CDR3 nucleotides read TGTGCCAGCAGTTCTCCGGGACAGAACACTGAAGCTTTCTTT.

The chain couples TRBV6-6 to TRBJ2-7, with 10 positions matching TRBD1. The germline V gene encodes CDR1 MNHNY and CDR2 SVGAGI (reference sequence). This CDR3 comprises 14 residues. After removal of 6 bases from V and 5 bases from J, the junction contained 7 bases not matched to a gene. CDR3 loop: CASSQGTGANEQYF. The CDR3 DNA sequence: TGTGCCAGCAGCCAGGGGACAGGGGCAAACGAGCAGTACTTC.

The V gene is TRBV5-4, the J gene TRBJ2-2; maybe TRBD2 (6 bases). Germline values: CDR1 SGHNT, CDR2 YYREEE (reference sequence). The CDR3 length is 14 residues. Trimming took 4 bases from V and 1 from J, leaving 8 bases between them. The CDR3 DNA sequence: TGTGCCAGCAGCCGGGACTTGAACACCGGGGAGCTGTTTTTT. Amino acids: CASSRDLNTGELFF.